This TCR beta chain was recovered during a study of T cells after yellow fever vaccination (dated by TCRdb to the late 2010s). Regarding the complete study: The SMART-Seq v4 Ultra Low Input RNA kit was used to prepare libraries from fractions with low cell numbers. Blood was collected at multiple timepoints before and after primary and secondary immunization, and bulk PBMC replicates and cell subsets were isolated. Bulk TCR alpha and beta repertoires were sequenced longitudinally to track T-cell clones before and after primary and booster YFV17D yellow fever vaccination. Two healthy male donors made up the cohort, one aged 18 to 30 years and the other aged 30 to 40 years.

This specimen's treatment or condition label, interpreted: live attenuated yellow fever vaccine strain. At every blood-draw timepoint, two biological replicates of bulk PBMCs were collected. A standard Ficoll-Paque protocol was used to isolate PBMCs from peripheral blood. TriZol was used to extract RNA from bulk PBMCs, from CD4 and CD8 fractions, and from dextramer-positive and dextramer-negative fractions. General findings and caveats noted by the study authors: The study included only a couple of donors, which limits how far the findings can be generalized. FACS-sorted repertoires could contain abundant contaminating clonotypes from the bulk population, so computational filtering was required. Most clones expanded after primary vaccination were re-detected after the booster (almost 98% of CD4 and about nine tenths of CD8), suggesting broad memory maintenance. A small share of clonotypes occurred in both CD4 and CD8 compartments, likely arising from convergent recombination. Compared with the primary T-cell response, the secondary T-cell response was faster but weaker, reaching its peak on day 5 rather than on day 15.

Trimming takes 0 bases from V and 4 bases from J, and the germline ends sit 8 bases apart. The CDR3 measures 14 amino acids from cysteine to phenylalanine. Just the 42-base CDR3 DNA is kept, in frame starting at base 1. The CDR1 and CDR2 encoded by the germline V gene are SGHRS and YFSETQ. As for this clonotype: There is no known antigen for this receptor. No qualities accompany the bases; no much larger clone lies one base away.

Synthesis of TCR cDNA relied on 5'RACE template switching, a step that introduced a universal primer site along with unique molecular identifiers. Priming of cDNA synthesis was performed from both the TCR alpha and TCR beta constant segments. Library amplification involved two PCR steps, and the second step added sample barcodes and sequencing adapters. Sequencing of libraries was performed on Illumina HiSeq 2500 (2x100 bp) or NovaSeq (2x150 bp). As for the original processing: Demultiplexing of reads and collapsing into UMI consensus sequences were performed with MIGEC, and V(D)J alignment was carried out with MiXCR. Vaccine-responding clonotypes were identified with edgeR using replicate PBMC samples, with FDR below 0.01 and a log2 fold change above 5 up to day 15 being required. Each bulk clonotype was labeled CD4 or CD8 based on which sequenced repertoire, CD4 or CD8, contained the clonotype at higher abundance. Clones were called with MiXCR by TCRdb after fastp trimmed the public reads at Q25, and only in-frame beta chains were retained. Each CDR3 protein appears once, grouped with its most common genes and DNA. These V and J calls originate from TCRdb's pipeline instead of the authors' own analysis. The sample has around 310,000 distinct CDR3 sequences on record, over 8% of them singletons. 18% of the sample is held by the ten biggest clonotypes.

This sequence was found in a man younger than 35 who received the YFV17D yellow fever vaccine. Sequenced material: PBMCs, taken on the day of the first yellow fever vaccination. The receptor chain draws on TRBV5-1 and TRBJ1-3; no D gene call is confident. For the CDR3, the sequence is CASSLASGGNTIYF. The sequenced DNA is TGCGCCAGCAGCTTGGCGTCCGGGGGAAACACCATATATTTT.